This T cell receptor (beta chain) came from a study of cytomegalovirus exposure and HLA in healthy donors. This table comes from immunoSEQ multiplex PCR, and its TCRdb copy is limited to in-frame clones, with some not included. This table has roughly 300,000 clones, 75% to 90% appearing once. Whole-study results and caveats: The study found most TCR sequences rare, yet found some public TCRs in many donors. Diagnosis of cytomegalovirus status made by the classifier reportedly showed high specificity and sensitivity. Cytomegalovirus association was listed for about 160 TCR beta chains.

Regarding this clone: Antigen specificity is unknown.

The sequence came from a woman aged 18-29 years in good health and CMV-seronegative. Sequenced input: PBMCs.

The CDR3 bases are TGTGCCAGCCGACGGACTCCCGAGCAGTACTTC. It encodes CASRRTPEQYF. The chain is built from TRBV6-6 and TRBJ2-7, with D tentatively TRBD2 (5 bases). Per the germline V gene, CDR1 is MNHNY and CDR2 is SVGAGI (reference sequence). Trimming left V 8 bases short and J 6 bases short, with 11 bases between. CDR3 length: 11 residues.